Given below is one T cell receptor (beta chain) in context. This CDR3 is built from 16 residues. Between the trimmed V and J ends, which lost 0 bases and 3 bases, there was a span of 13 bases. Germline CDR1 SGDLS, CDR2 YYNGEE. This table comes from immunoSEQ multiplex PCR, and its TCRdb copy is limited to in-frame clones, with some not included. The sample includes approximately 50,000 clones, around 85% of them seen just once. The data stem from a study of blood T cell repertoires in COVID-19. In the study overall: Some COVID-19 samples were acute and others convalescent; all came from the United States, Italy and Spain. PBMCs, B-cell-depleted T cells, or T cells provided the cDNA or gDNA that made up the material.

Material for sequencing was peripheral blood. The clonotype originates from a man aged 55 to 69 with acute or convalescent COVID-19. V gene TRBV9 combines with J gene TRBJ2-1, with D maybe TRBD1 (7 bases). DNA for the CDR3: TGTGCCAGCAGCGTAGAAGGCGGGACAGTCTACAATGAGCAGTTCTTC. Translating it yields CASSVEGGTVYNEQFF.